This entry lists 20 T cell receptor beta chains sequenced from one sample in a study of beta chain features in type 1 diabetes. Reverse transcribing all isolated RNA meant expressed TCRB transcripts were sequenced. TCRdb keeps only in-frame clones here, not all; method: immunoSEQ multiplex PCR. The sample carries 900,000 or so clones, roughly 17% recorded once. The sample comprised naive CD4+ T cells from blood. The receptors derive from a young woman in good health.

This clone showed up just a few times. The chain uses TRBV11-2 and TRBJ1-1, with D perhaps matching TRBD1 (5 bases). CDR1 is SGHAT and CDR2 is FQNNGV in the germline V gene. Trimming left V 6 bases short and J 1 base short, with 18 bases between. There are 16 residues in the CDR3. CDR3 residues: CASRTVSGTANTEAFF. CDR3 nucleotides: TGTGCCAGCAGGACGGTTTCTGGGACCGCGAACACTGAAGCTTTCTTT. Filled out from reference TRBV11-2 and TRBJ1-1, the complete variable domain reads EAGVAQSPRYKIIEKRQSVAFWCNPISGHATLYWYQQILGQGPKLLIQFQNNGVVDDSQLPKDRFSAERLKGVDSTLKIQPAKLEDSAVYLCASRTVSGTANTEAFFGQGTRLTVV.

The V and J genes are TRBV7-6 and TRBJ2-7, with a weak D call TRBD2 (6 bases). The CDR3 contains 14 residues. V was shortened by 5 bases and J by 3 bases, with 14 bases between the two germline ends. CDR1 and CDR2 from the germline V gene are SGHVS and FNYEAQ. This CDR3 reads CASSPGLTSYEQYF. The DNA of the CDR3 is TGTGCCAGCAGCCCGGGACTGACAAGCTACGAGCAGTACTTC.

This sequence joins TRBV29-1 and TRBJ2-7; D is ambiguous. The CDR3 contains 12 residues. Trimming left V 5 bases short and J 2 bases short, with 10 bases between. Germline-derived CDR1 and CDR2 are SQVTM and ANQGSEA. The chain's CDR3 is CSVRSHTYEQYF. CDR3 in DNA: TGCAGCGTTCGGTCACACACCTACGAGCAGTACTTC.

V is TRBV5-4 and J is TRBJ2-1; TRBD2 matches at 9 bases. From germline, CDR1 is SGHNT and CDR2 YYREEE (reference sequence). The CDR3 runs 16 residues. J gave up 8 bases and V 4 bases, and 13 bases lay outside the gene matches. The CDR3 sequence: CASSLAGGRGPDEQFF. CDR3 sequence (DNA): TGTGCCAGCAGCCTGGCGGGCGGGAGGGGTCCGGATGAGCAGTTCTTC.

The CDR3 is CSVTTQGGSNQPQHF. DNA of the CDR3: TGCAGCGTAACGACACAGGGTGGAAGCAATCAGCCCCAGCATTTT. This chain links TRBV29-1 with TRBJ1-5; D possibly corresponds to TRBD1 (6 bases). The germline CDR1 and CDR2 sequences are SQVTM and ANQGSEA. Deletions cut 6 bases from V and 1 base from J, with 16 bases between. The CDR3 is 15 residues long.

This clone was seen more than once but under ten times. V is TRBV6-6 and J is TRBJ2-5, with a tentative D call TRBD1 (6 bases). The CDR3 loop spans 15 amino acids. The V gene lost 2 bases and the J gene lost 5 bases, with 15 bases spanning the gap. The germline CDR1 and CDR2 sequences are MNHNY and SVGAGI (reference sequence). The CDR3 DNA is TGTGCCAGCAGTTACGAAGAGGGGGTTTGGGAGACCCAGTACTTC. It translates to CASSYEEGVWETQYF.

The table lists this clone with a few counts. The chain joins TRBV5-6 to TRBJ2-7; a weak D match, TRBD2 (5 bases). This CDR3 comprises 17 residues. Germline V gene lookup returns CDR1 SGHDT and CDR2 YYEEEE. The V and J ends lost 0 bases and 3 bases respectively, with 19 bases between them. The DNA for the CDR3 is TGTGCCAGCAGCTTGGGAGGTTGGGGAACGGGGTTCTACGAGCAGTACTTC. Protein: CASSLGGWGTGFYEQYF.

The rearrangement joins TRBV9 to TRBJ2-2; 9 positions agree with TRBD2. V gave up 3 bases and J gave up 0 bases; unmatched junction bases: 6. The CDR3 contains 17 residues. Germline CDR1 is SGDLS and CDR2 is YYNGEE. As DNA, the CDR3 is TGTGCCAGCAGCGCCGGGGGGACTAGCACGAACACCGGGGAGCTGTTTTTT. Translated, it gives CASSAGGTSTNTGELFF.

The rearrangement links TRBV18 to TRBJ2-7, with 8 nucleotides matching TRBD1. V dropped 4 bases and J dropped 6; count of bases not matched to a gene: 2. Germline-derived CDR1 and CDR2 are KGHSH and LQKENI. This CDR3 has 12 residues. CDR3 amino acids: CASSRTGTEQYF. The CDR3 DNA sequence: TGTGCCAGCTCACGGACAGGGACCGAGCAGTACTTC.

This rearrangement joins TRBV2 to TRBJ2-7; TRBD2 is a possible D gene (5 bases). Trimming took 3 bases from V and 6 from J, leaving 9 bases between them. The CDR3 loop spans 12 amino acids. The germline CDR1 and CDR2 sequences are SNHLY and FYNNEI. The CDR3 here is CASSERRTEQYF. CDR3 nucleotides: TGTGCCAGCAGTGAGAGGAGGACCGAGCAGTACTTC.

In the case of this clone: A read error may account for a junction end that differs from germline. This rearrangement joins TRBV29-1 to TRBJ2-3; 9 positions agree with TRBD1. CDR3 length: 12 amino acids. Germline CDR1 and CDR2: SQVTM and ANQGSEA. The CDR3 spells CSAGQGTETQYF. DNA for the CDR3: TGCAGCGCGGGACAGGGCACAGAAACGCAGTATTTT.

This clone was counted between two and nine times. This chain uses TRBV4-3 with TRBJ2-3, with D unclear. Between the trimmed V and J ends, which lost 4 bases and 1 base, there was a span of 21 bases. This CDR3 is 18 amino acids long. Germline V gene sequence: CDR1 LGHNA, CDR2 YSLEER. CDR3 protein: CASSPVRVGSRGTDTQYF. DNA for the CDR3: TGCGCCAGCAGCCCCGTCCGGGTGGGGTCTAGAGGCACAGATACGCAGTATTTT.

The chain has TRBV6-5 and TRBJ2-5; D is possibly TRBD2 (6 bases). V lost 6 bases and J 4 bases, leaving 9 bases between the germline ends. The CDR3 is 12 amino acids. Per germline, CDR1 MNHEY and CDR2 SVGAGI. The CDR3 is CASRSSGETQYF. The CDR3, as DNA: TGTGCCAGCAGGAGTAGCGGAGAGACCCAGTACTTC.

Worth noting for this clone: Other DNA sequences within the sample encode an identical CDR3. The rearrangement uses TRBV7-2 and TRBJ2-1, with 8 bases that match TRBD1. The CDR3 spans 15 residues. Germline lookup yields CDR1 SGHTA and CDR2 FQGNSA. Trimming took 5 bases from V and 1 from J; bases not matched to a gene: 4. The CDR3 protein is CASSRTGGSYNEQFF. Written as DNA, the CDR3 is TGTGCCAGCAGCCGAACAGGGGGGTCCTACAATGAGCAGTTCTTC.

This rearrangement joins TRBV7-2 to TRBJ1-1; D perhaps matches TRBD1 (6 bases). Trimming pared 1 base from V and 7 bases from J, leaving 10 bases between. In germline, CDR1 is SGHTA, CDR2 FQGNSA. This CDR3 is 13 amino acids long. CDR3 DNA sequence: TGTGCCAGCAGCTTAGTATGGGGGCATGAAGCTTTCTTT. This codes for CASSLVWGHEAFF.

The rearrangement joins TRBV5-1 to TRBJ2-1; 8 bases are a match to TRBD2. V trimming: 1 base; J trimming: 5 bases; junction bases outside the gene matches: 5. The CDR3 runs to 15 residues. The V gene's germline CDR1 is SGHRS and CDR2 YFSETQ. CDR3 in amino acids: CASSLFRRGDNEQFF. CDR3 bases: TGCGCCAGCAGCTTGTTTCGGCGGGGGGACAATGAGCAGTTCTTC. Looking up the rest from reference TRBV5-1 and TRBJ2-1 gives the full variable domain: KAGVTQTPRYLIKTRGQQVTLSCSPISGHRSVSWYQQTPGQGLQFLFEYFSETQRNKGNFPGRFSGRQFSNSRSEMNVSTLELGDSALYLCASSLFRRGDNEQFFGPGTRLTVL.

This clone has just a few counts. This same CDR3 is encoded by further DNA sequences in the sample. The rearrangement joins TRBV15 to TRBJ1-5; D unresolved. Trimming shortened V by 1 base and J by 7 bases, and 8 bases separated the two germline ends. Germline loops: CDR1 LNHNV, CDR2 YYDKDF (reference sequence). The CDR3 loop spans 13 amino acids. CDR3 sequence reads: CATSRGVRQPQHF. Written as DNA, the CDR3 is TGTGCCACCAGCAGAGGGGTAAGGCAGCCCCAGCATTTT.

The CDR3 sequence: CASSFNRARTETQYF. CDR3 nucleotide sequence: TGTGCCAGCAGCTTCAACCGGGCCCGGACGGAGACCCAGTACTTC. The rearrangement joins TRBV7-2 to TRBJ2-5; D gene uncertain. The CDR3 is made up of 15 amino acids. V shed 3 bases and J shed 5 bases, with 16 bases lying between them. Germline-derived CDR1 and CDR2 are SGHTA and FQGNSA.

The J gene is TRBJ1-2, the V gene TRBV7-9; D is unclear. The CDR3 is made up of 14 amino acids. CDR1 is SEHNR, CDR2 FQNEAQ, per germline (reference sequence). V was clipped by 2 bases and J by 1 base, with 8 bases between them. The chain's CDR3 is CASSLFRGNYGYTF. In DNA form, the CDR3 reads TGTGCCAGCAGCTTATTCCGTGGTAACTATGGCTACACCTTC. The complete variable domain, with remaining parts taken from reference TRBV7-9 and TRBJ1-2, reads DTGVSQNPRHKITKRGQNVTFRCDPISEHNRLYWYRQTLGQGPEFLTYFQNEAQLEKSRLLSDRFSAERPKGSFSTLEIQRTEQGDSAMYLCASSLFRGNYGYTFGSGTRLTVV.

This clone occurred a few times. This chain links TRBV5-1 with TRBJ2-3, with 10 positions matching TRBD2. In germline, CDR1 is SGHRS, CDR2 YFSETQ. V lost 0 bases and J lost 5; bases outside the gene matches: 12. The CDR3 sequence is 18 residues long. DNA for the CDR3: TGCGCCAGCAGCTTGGACAAAACGAGCGGGAGGGCCAGAGATACGCAGTATTTT. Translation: CASSLDKTSGRARDTQYF.